Below are 7 T cell receptor beta chains sequenced from a single sample in a study of blood T cell repertoires in COVID-19. Sequencing used immunoSEQ multiplex PCR; TCRdb keeps in-frame clones, though not all of them. The sample yields about 670,000 clones, over 80% seen once. Sequencing was done on a sample of peripheral blood. Source of these receptors: a woman under 30 with acute or convalescent COVID-19.

The chain is built from TRBV6-5 and TRBJ1-4; 8 nucleotides align to TRBD1. CDR1 is MNHEY, CDR2 SVGAGI, per germline. The CDR3 totals 15 residues. With V trimmed by 5 bases and J by 6 bases, 8 bases remained unmatched. CDR3 nucleotides: TGTGCCAGCAGTCCCCCCGGGACAGGTTATGAAAAACTGTTTTTT. Its protein product is CASSPPGTGYEKLFF.

The chain joins TRBV5-1 to TRBJ1-3; TRBD1 might be the D (5 bases). The CDR3 runs to 16 residues. Trimming removed 4 bases from V and 1 base from J, with 15 bases in between. Germline-derived CDR1 and CDR2 are SGHRS and YFSETQ. The CDR3 protein is CASSPMDIPSGNTIYF. The CDR3 nucleotides read TGCGCCAGCAGCCCGATGGACATCCCGTCTGGAAACACCATATATTTT.

The J gene is TRBJ2-5, the V gene TRBV7-8, with 8 nucleotides matching TRBD1. This CDR3 contains 16 residues. V dropped 4 bases and J dropped 5; count of bases not matched to a gene: 12. Germline CDR1 SGHVS, CDR2 FQNEAQ. CDR3 DNA sequence: TGTGCCAGCAGCTCCTGGTTGCAGGGGGCTGAGGAGACCCAGTACTTC. Translation gives CASSSWLQGAEETQYF.

V and J are TRBV20-1 and TRBJ2-7, with TRBD2 identical over 7 bases. The J segment lost 5 bases and the V segment lost 6 bases, leaving 4 bases of the junction unmatched. The CDR3 runs 11 residues. Germline CDR1 is DFQATT and CDR2 is SNEGSKA (reference sequence). This CDR3 is CSAGDYDEQYF. CDR3 in DNA: TGCAGTGCGGGGGACTACGACGAGCAGTACTTC.

The CDR3: CASSGGVIEAFF. The CDR3 nucleotides read TGTGCCAGCAGTGGGGGGGTTATTGAAGCTTTCTTT. V usage is TRBV12-3 or TRBV12-4 and J usage is TRBJ1-1; the D gene is possibly TRBD1 (5 bases). V lost 5 bases and J 7 bases, leaving 11 bases between the germline ends. The length of the CDR3 is 12 residues.

The V and J genes are TRBV6-5 and TRBJ1-2; 8 positions match TRBD1. This CDR3 contains 15 residues. Germline V CDR1 and CDR2: MNHEY, SVGAGI. The ends lost 0 bases at V and 6 bases at J; junction bases unmatched: 6. This chain's CDR3 is CASSYSSLQGDGYTF. Written as DNA, the CDR3 is TGTGCCAGCAGTTACTCCTCGCTACAGGGGGATGGCTACACCTTC.

This clone has a single count. The chain uses TRBV10-3 and TRBJ2-7; TRBD1 matches 7 bases. Unmatched junction bases numbered 7, after V lost 4 bases and J lost 1 base. CDR3 length: 15 residues. Germline V gene sequence: CDR1 ENHRY, CDR2 SYGVKD. Here the CDR3 DNA reads TGTGCCATCAGTGCTTCCCGGGACAGTTCCTACGAGCAGTACTTC. Protein: CAISASRDSSYEQYF.